Described below is a single TCR beta chain sequence and its context. The V and J ends lost 0 bases and 0 bases respectively, with 10 bases between them. The germline gives CDR1 SGHRS, CDR2 YFSETQ. This CDR3 has 17 amino acids. Primers: 60 Vbeta forward and 13 Jbeta reverse. The data were produced by immunoSEQ multiplex PCR, yet TCRdb's version contains in-frame clones alone and is incomplete. The table records under 150,000 clones, 79% of them present only once. The entry originates in a study of cytomegalovirus exposure and HLA in healthy donors. About the study: Researchers found that under 90% of just under 400 genotyped donors fell within the Caucasian-associated ancestry cluster.

Sequences were obtained from PBMCs. This clonotype was obtained from a woman aged 40 to 50 in good health and CMV-seropositive. V is TRBV5-1 and J is TRBJ2-6; D might be TRBD1 (5 bases). The CDR3 DNA follows: TGCGCCAGCAGCTTGGCCACAGGTGCCTCTGGGGCCAACGTCCTGACTTTC. Translating it yields CASSLATGASGANVLTF.